This TCR beta chain was captured in a study of T cells after yellow fever vaccination. Points from the study as a whole: Secondary responses were weaker yet peaked faster, day 5 versus 15. FACS-sorted repertoires could contain abundant clonotypes contaminating from the bulk population.

The CDR3 loop spans 13 amino acids. CDR1 SEHNR and CDR2 FQNEAQ come from the germline V gene (reference sequence). Trimming left V 0 bases short and J 6 bases short, with 8 bases between. This clonotype was seen a handful of times. Its target is unknown. It was through 5'RACE template switching that TCR cDNA was made, with a universal primer site and UMIs added. Via MiXCR, TCRdb re-called the 5' RACE reads, giving one row per CDR3 protein. The table lists some 560,000 distinct CDR3 sequences, 17% of them singletons. V gene TRBV7-9 combines with J gene TRBJ1-1; D uncertain. This specimen was PBMCs, taken 5 days after the first yellow fever vaccination. The clonotype originates from a man younger than 35 who received the YFV17D yellow fever vaccine. This CDR3 is CASSLAYYAEAFF. Here the CDR3 DNA reads TGTGCCAGCAGCTTAGCGTACTACGCTGAAGCTTTCTTT.